This T cell receptor beta chain was sequenced for a study of human T cells and chemical hapten exposure. Study at large: Mostly female, the patients presented with alopecia areata, totalis or universalis.

This clonotype was counted between two and nine times. Germline V gene sequence: CDR1 MNHEY, CDR2 SMNVEV (reference sequence). The CDR3 covers 19 residues. The ends lost 7 bases at V and 1 base at J; junction bases unmatched: 15. As handled by the study authors: Per-sample TCR counts ranged from roughly 23,224 to 750,000, median roughly 98,000. MiXCR, run by TCRdb on the RACE reads, gives a single entry per CDR3 protein. The V and J calls were determined by TCRdb, not by the authors. Among tens of thousands of distinct CDR3 sequences listed, 8.5% were seen once. As to time point: patch test 2, 6 weeks after DPC sensitization. The treatment was: therapeutic diphenylcyclopropenone sensitization with weekly scalp DPC.

The rearrangement links TRBV27 to TRBJ2-6; 8 nucleotides agree with TRBD1. The TCR sequence derives from a woman between 50 and 59 years old with alopecia areata. Some clones in this sample may be carry-over from other donors' samples. Material: whole blood, obtained in connection with sensitization to the hapten diphenylcyclopropenone (DPC). The CDR3, as DNA: TGTGCCAGCAAGGGCCCAGGGGGCTTCCAGAAGTCTGGGGCCAACGTCCTGACTTTC. Residues: CASKGPGGFQKSGANVLTF.